A selection of T cell receptor beta chains follows, all from one sample in a study of cytomegalovirus exposure and HLA in healthy donors. Only in-frame clones appear in the TCRdb table, and some are missing; sequencing was by immunoSEQ multiplex PCR. The sample carries 95,000 to 100,000 clones, approximately 89% recorded once. The sample was PBMCs. These TCRs come from a man aged 25-40 years in good health and CMV-seronegative. CDR3s include the opening cysteine and the closing phenylalanine or tryptophan. D genes are given only for firm matches. A row's size may be missing; if present it is once, few, many or a size class.

V gene	J gene	clone size	D gene	CDR3 DNA	CDR3 protein
TRBV2	TRBJ2-1	-	-	TGTGCCAGCAGTGGTTATAATGAGCAGTTCTTC	CASSGYNEQFF
TRBV28	TRBJ1-2	-	-	TGTGCCAGCAGCCCAGGGGCTCGAGGCTACACCTTC	CASSPGARGYTF
TRBV27	TRBJ2-5	-	-	TGTGCCAGCAGTTTAAACTTCCAAGAGACCCAGTACTTC	CASSLNFQETQYF
TRBV2	TRBJ2-1	-	-	TGTGCCAGCAGTGTTGAGGGGGTGGTGGGAAATGAGCAGTTCTTC	CASSVEGVVGNEQFF
TRBV6-5	TRBJ2-7	-	TRBD2	TGTGCCAGCACACCCTGGGCTAGCGGATCCTACGAGCAGTACTTC	CASTPWASGSYEQYF
TRBV6-1	TRBJ2-1	few	-	TGTGCCAGCAGTGAAGGGGGCGGCTCCTACAATGAGCAGTTCTTC	CASSEGGGSYNEQFF
TRBV30	TRBJ2-7	-	-	TGTGCCTGGAGTCCCCCGGGGAACTACGAGCAGTACTTC	CAWSPPGNYEQYF
TRBV6-5	TRBJ2-7	-	-	TGTGCCAGCAGTTATGGGACATCGCCGTACTACGAGCAGTACTTC	CASSYGTSPYYEQYF
TRBV2	TRBJ2-1	-	TRBD1	TGTGCCAGCAGTAGGGGGACAGGGATTGGGAATGAGCAGTTCTTC	CASSRGTGIGNEQFF
TRBV18	TRBJ2-1	-	TRBD2	TGTGCCAGCTCACCGCAGGGCGGGACTAGCGGGAGGAATGAGCAGTTCTTC	CASSPQGGTSGRNEQFF
TRBV7-6	TRBJ2-1	-	-	TGTGCCAGCAGCTTAGAGCAGGGGGGCTATGAGCAGTTCTTC	CASSLEQGGYEQFF
TRBV6-4	TRBJ2-3	-	TRBD1	TGTGCCAGCAGTGGACAGGGGACGGATACGCAGTATTTT	CASSGQGTDTQYF
TRBV5-5	TRBJ1-1	-	-	TGTGCCAGCATCTCGGGAGGGCGGAACACTGAAGCTTTCTTT	CASISGGRNTEAFF
TRBV30	TRBJ2-2	-	TRBD2	TGTGCCTGGAGTGTTTCCAGGACTAGCGGGAGTTCTGGGGAGCTGTTTTTT	CAWSVSRTSGSSGELFF
TRBV4-1	TRBJ1-5	-	-	TGCGCCAGCAGCCAAGTTTTGGCTGCCGTACAGCCCCAGCATTTT	CASSQVLAAVQPQHF
TRBV5-5	TRBJ2-6	-	-	TGTGCCAGCAGCTTGGTAGCCTCTGGGGCCAACGTCCTGACTTTC	CASSLVASGANVLTF
TRBV9	TRBJ2-7	-	TRBD2	TGTGCCAGCAGCCCGGGACTAGCGGACTCCTACGAGCAGTACTTC	CASSPGLADSYEQYF
TRBV7-3	TRBJ2-3	few	TRBD2	TGTGCCAGCAGCTTAAGTGGCGGGAGAGGTGGAGATACGCAGTATTTT	CASSLSGGRGGDTQYF
TRBV5-4	TRBJ2-1	-	TRBD1	TGTGCCAGCAGCGGTACCGGGACAGGGGGCCCAAATGAGCAGTTCTTC	CASSGTGTGGPNEQFF
TRBV5-1	TRBJ1-6	once	TRBD1	TGCGCCAGCAGCGAGACAGGGGATTCACCCCTCCACTTT	CASSETGDSPLHF
TRBV19	TRBJ2-3	-	TRBD2	TGTGCCAGTAGTATCTGGACTAGCGGGAGGGGAAATACGCAGTATTTT	CASSIWTSGRGNTQYF
TRBV27	TRBJ2-2	-	-	TGTGCCAGCAGTTACATAGCGTTCGCGAACACCGGGGAGCTGTTTTTT	CASSYIAFANTGELFF
TRBV5-1	TRBJ2-3	-	TRBD2	TGCGCCAGCAGCAAAACTAGCGGGGGGGCGGATACGCAGTATTTT	CASSKTSGGADTQYF
TRBV30	TRBJ2-7	-	-	TGTGCCTGGAGTGTAGGGGACTACGAGCAGTACTTC	CAWSVGDYEQYF
TRBV15	TRBJ2-5	-	TRBD2	TGTGCCACCAGCAGGTGGGGGGGAGAGACCCAGTACTTC	CATSRWGGETQYF
TRBV7-2	TRBJ2-5	-	-	TGTGCCAGCAGCTTAGTGCGCGGGGCTATGGAGACCCAGTACTTC	CASSLVRGAMETQYF
TRBV5-1	TRBJ2-1	few	TRBD2	TGCGCCAGCAGCTTGGAAGCGGGGAATTACAATGAGCAGTTCTTC	CASSLEAGNYNEQFF
TRBV2	TRBJ1-1	-	-	TGTGCCAGCAGTCACGACAATTTAAAAACTGAAGCTTTCTTT	CASSHDNLKTEAFF
TRBV27	TRBJ1-1	-	TRBD1	TGTGCCAGCAGTTCGAAGACAGGGGCGACCACTGAAGCTTTCTTT	CASSSKTGATTEAFF
TRBV29-1	TRBJ2-1	-	-	TGCAGCGTTGACAGATACAATGAGCAGTTCTTC	CSVDRYNEQFF
TRBV6-5	TRBJ1-2	-	-	TGTGCCAGCAGTTACTCTGAAGGGAGCTATGGCTACACCTTC	CASSYSEGSYGYTF
TRBV14	TRBJ2-1	-	-	TGTGCCAGCAGCCAATTCTTAATGAATGAGCAGTTCTTC	CASSQFLMNEQFF
TRBV30	TRBJ2-5	-	TRBD1	TGTGCCTGGAGTGCGGACAGGACCCAAGAGACCCAGTACTTC	CAWSADRTQETQYF
TRBV5-6	TRBJ2-5	-	TRBD2	TGTGCCAGCAGCACAACTAGCGGGGGGCGGGAGACCCAGTACTTC	CASSTTSGGRETQYF
TRBV5-1	TRBJ2-7	-	-	TGCGCCAGCAGTAGGGAGGTTTCAGCCTACGAGCAGTACTTC	CASSREVSAYEQYF
TRBV30	TRBJ2-7	-	TRBD1	TGTGCCTGGAGTGTAGGGACAGATACCTACGAGCAGTACTTC	CAWSVGTDTYEQYF
TRBV28	TRBJ2-5	-	TRBD2	TGTGCCAGCAGTCCTACTAGCGGGGTGCAAGAGACCCAGTACTTC	CASSPTSGVQETQYF
TRBV7-8	TRBJ2-5	-	-	TGTGCCAGCAGCAGGGTAGGGGGAGAGACCCAGTACTTC	CASSRVGGETQYF
TRBV6-5	TRBJ2-1	-	TRBD2	TGTGCCAGCAGTTACTCGAGCGGGAGTAGGAACAATGAGCAGTTCTTC	CASSYSSGSRNNEQFF
TRBV11-2	TRBJ2-1	-	TRBD2	TGTGCCAGCAGCTCCGTAGCGGGGAGCTCCTACAATGAGCAGTTCTTC	CASSSVAGSSYNEQFF
TRBV7-9	TRBJ2-5	once	TRBD2	TGTGCCAGCAGCTTAGGTGGTAGCGGGATAAAGACCCAGTACTTC	CASSLGGSGIKTQYF
TRBV25-1	TRBJ1-6	-	-	TGTGCCAGCAGCGTGATCGAGGCAGCGGATTCACCCCTCCACTTT	CASSVIEAADSPLHF
TRBV13	TRBJ2-5	-	TRBD1	TGTGCCAGCAGCTCGCTAAGGGACAGCCAAGAGACCCAGTACTTC	CASSSLRDSQETQYF
TRBV28	TRBJ1-5	-	-	TGTGCCAGCAGTCCACCCGACAGATATCAGCCCCAGCATTTT	CASSPPDRYQPQHF
TRBV11-2	TRBJ2-1	once	TRBD2	TGTGCCAGCAGCTTAGGCGGGAGGGGCTACAATGAGCAGTTCTTC	CASSLGGRGYNEQFF
TRBV5-6	TRBJ2-5	-	-	TGTGCCAGCAGCTTGCGGCGGCCGGAGGGGGAGACCCAGTACTTC	CASSLRRPEGETQYF
TRBV7-9	TRBJ2-2	-	-	TGTGCCAGCAGCTTAGAATCCTGGGGCTTGGGCACCGGGGAGCTGTTTTTT	CASSLESWGLGTGELFF
TRBV7-8	TRBJ2-2	-	TRBD2	TGTGCCAGCAGCCTTCTCCTTCTAGCGGGGGGGATGAGCGGGGAGCTGTTTTTT	CASSLLLLAGGMSGELFF
TRBV30	TRBJ1-6	-	-	TGTGCCTGGACATGGGGGGGATCCTATAATTCACCCCTCCACTTT	CAWTWGGSYNSPLHF
TRBV9	TRBJ1-6	-	-	TGTGCCAGCAGCGTGGGTCAGGGGCCGTCTTCACCCCTCCACTTT	CASSVGQGPSSPLHF
TRBV5-1	TRBJ1-2	once	TRBD1	TGCGCCAGCAGCTTGATTGGACAGGGGGTCTATGGCTACACCTTC	CASSLIGQGVYGYTF
TRBV19	TRBJ1-1	-	-	TGTGCCAGTAGTCTCTCCGACAGGCGGTGGGCTGAAGCTTTCTTT	CASSLSDRRWAEAFF
TRBV6-5	TRBJ2-7	few	TRBD1	TGTGCCAGCAGTGCGGACAGGTCCTACGAGCAGTACTTC	CASSADRSYEQYF
TRBV7-9	TRBJ2-1	-	TRBD2	TGTGCCAGCAGCTTCGGACTAGCCCGGGGGGATGAGCAGTTCTTC	CASSFGLARGDEQFF
TRBV5-1	TRBJ1-3	-	TRBD1	TGCGCCAGCAGCCCTAGCCGGGACAGCTCTGGAAACACCATATATTTT	CASSPSRDSSGNTIYF